One T cell receptor beta chain is described in this entry. Its antigen is not identified. The sample originates from a study of T cells after posttransplantation cyclophosphamide. General study points: Tissue-infiltrating T cells from skin or gut overlapped little with blood T cells.

Libraries were prepared by immunoSEQ multiplex PCR; TCRdb keeps only in-frame clonotypes and omits some of them. This table has about 6,700 clones, roughly 77% appearing once. Busulfan-fludarabine conditioning, marrow transplant, and cyclophosphamide on days +3 and +4 were administered. The CDR3 extends over 17 amino acids. In germline, CDR1 is MGHRA, CDR2 YSYEKL. V was shortened by 2 bases and J by 6 bases, with 22 bases between the two germline ends. J is TRBJ1-2 and V is TRBV4-1; tentatively, D is TRBD1 (6 bases). Sequenced material: PBMCs, taken after allogeneic stem cell transplant with posttransplant cyclophosphamide. The TCR originated in a female patient aged 50 to 65 who received an allogeneic stem cell transplant from a related donor, was CMV-positive, and had no GVHD. Some T cells here may be from the graft donor. Written as DNA, the CDR3 is TGCGCCAGCAGCCAACCCGAGGCGGGGGCGACCGTCGATGGCTACACCTTC. Encoded protein: CASSQPEAGATVDGYTF.